This TCR beta chain stems from a study of CD8+ T cells in alopecia areata. Study-wide background: Treated patients were dosed with oral tofacitinib, taking 5 to 10 mg twice daily. Dosing with tofacitinib proceeded for 6 to 18 months, followed by 6 months off drug.

Stated treatment: oral pan-JAK inhibitor, 5-10 mg twice daily. Patients with alopecia areata provided lesional scalp punch biopsies as well as peripheral blood. Sorted out of PBMCs were CD4+ T cells and CD8+ T cells. J gave up 5 bases and V 2 bases, and 7 bases lay outside the gene matches. Per the germline V gene, CDR1 is SEHNR and CDR2 is FQNEAQ (reference sequence). This CDR3 comprises 15 residues. TCR sequencing used cDNA made by reverse transcription of extracted RNA. Method: immunoSEQ multiplex PCR; TCRdb's copy keeps in-frame clones and lacks some. The sample has over 35,000 clones; around nine tenths are singletons.

The sample was CD8+ T cells sorted from blood, taken at week 24, from a patient treated with tofacitinib. The sequence derives from a human donor with alopecia areata. The chain joins TRBV7-9 to TRBJ2-7; 9 bases match TRBD2. Here the CDR3 DNA reads TGTGCCAGCAGCTTATGGACTAGCGCTAACGACGAGCAGTACTTC. Encoded protein: CASSLWTSANDEQYF.